The 24 T cell receptor beta chains below were found in one sample sequenced in a study of identical twins. Using its own MiXCR run on the 5' RACE reads, TCRdb lists one record per CDR3 protein. The sample consists of 250,000 to 350,000 distinct CDR3 sequences, 7.5% to 9.5% of them appearing once. In addition, the sample was reused for a study of yellow fever vaccine responses in identical twins.

The specimen was CD8+ T cells sorted from blood. Receptors originate from a woman aged 18-29 years in good health.

This clonotype was counted many times. The chain uses TRBV7-9 and TRBJ1-1; no firm D call. The V end was cut by 1 base, the J end by 4 bases, with 7 bases between. CDR3 length equals 13 residues. Germline V gene lookup returns CDR1 SEHNR and CDR2 FQNEAQ (reference sequence). CDR3 nucleotides: TGTGCCAGCAGCTTAGGGACCGGCACTGAAGCTTTCTTT. It codes for CASSLGTGTEAFF.

In its sample, this clonotype was seen many times. V gene TRBV20-1 combines with J gene TRBJ1-2, with 7 bases lining up with TRBD1. The CDR3 has 12 residues. CDR1 is DFQATT and CDR2 is SNEGSKA in the germline V gene (reference sequence). CDR3 sequence: CGYYRGSYGYTF. The CDR3 bases are TGCGGCTATTACAGGGGTAGCTATGGCTACACCTTC.

This clonotype was observed a few times. The chain combines TRBV4-3 with TRBJ2-7; D may match TRBD1 or TRBD2 (5 bases each). The CDR3 contains 15 residues. V was trimmed by 0 bases and J by 2 bases, leaving 11 bases between them. Germline loops: CDR1 LGHNA, CDR2 YSLEER. CDR3 sequence: CASSQERDLAYEQYF. The CDR3 coding sequence is TGCGCCAGCAGCCAAGAACGGGACCTCGCCTACGAGCAGTACTTC.

This clonotype was picked up a small number of times. J is TRBJ2-1 and V is TRBV20-1; 7 bases fit TRBD2. The ends lost 6 bases at V and 2 bases at J; junction bases unmatched: 10. The CDR3 runs 15 residues. Germline CDR1 is DFQATT and CDR2 is SNEGSKA (reference sequence). CDR3 sequence reads: CSARISGPPYNEQFF. CDR3 coding DNA: TGCAGTGCCCGGATTAGCGGGCCGCCCTACAATGAGCAGTTCTTC.

This clonotype has only a few counts. The chain links TRBV20-1 to TRBJ2-7; unclear D gene. V was clipped by 0 bases and J by 5 bases, with 26 bases between them. CDR3 size: 18 residues. Germline CDR1 and CDR2: DFQATT and SNEGSKA (reference sequence). The CDR3, as DNA: TGCAGTGCTAGAGATTTGCGCAGGTCTGCTCAACCCGCGGACGAGCAGTACTTC. Its protein product is CSARDLRRSAQPADEQYF.

This clonotype has only a few counts. V gene TRBV2 combines with J gene TRBJ2-7, with D tentatively TRBD1 (6 bases). Germline values: CDR1 SNHLY, CDR2 FYNNEI. The CDR3 sequence is 17 residues long. V was clipped by 5 bases and J by 0 bases, with 20 bases between them. This chain's CDR3 is CASSLDRGGGGSYEQYF. As DNA, the CDR3 is TGTGCCAGCAGTCTTGACAGAGGGGGTGGAGGCTCCTACGAGCAGTACTTC.

This clonotype was seen repeatedly, ten times or more. The rearrangement uses TRBV7-9 and TRBJ2-7; TRBD1 matches at 7 bases. Germline assignment: CDR1 SEHNR and CDR2 FQNEAQ (reference sequence). The CDR3 sequence is 14 residues long. The V segment lost 5 bases and the J segment 2 bases; nucleotides outside the gene matches: 6. The CDR3 nucleotides read TGTGCCAGCAGCAGACAGGGAATCCCCTACGAGCAGTACTTC. This codes for CASSRQGIPYEQYF.

The chain has TRBV6-1 and TRBJ2-1; TRBD1 matches 8 bases. V lost 7 bases and J lost 9; bases outside the gene matches: 11. The CDR3 consists of 14 residues. The germline gives CDR1 MNHNS, CDR2 SASEGT. The DNA for the CDR3 is TGTGCCAGCATATTGTGGCAGGGGGCGGGTGAGCAGTTCTTC. It yields the protein CASILWQGAGEQFF.

In its sample, this clonotype was seen many times. V gene TRBV20-1 combines with J gene TRBJ2-1; D is possibly TRBD2 (6 bases). Per the germline V gene, CDR1 is DFQATT and CDR2 is SNEGSKA (reference sequence). Trimming took off 0 bases at V and 0 bases at J, with 18 bases between the two ends. This CDR3 has 18 residues. The CDR3, as DNA: TGCAGTGCTAGAGATCGAGTAGCGGCTAGTCGCTCCTACAATGAGCAGTTCTTC. Its translation: CSARDRVAASRSYNEQFF.

The sample holds many counts of this clonotype. V is TRBV4-3 and J is TRBJ2-3; TRBD2 agrees at 15 bases. Trimming removed 0 bases from V and 6 bases from J; junction bases left unmatched: 1. This CDR3 spans 16 amino acids. Germline loops: CDR1 LGHNA, CDR2 YSLEER. CDR3 coding DNA: TGCGCCAGCAGCCAAGAAGGGACTAGCGGGAGGGATACGCAGTATTTT. Translated, it gives CASSQEGTSGRDTQYF.

The rearrangement joins TRBV29-1 to TRBJ2-7; D uncertain. Trimming removed 1 base from V and 0 bases from J, with 7 bases in between. This CDR3 is 13 amino acids long. Germline loops: CDR1 SQVTM, CDR2 ANQGSEA. CDR3 protein: CSVEAGSSYEQYF. CDR3 DNA: TGCAGCGTTGAAGCGGGCAGCTCCTACGAGCAGTACTTC.

The chain has TRBV27 and TRBJ1-2, with D unresolved. Germline values: CDR1 MNHEY, CDR2 SMNVEV (reference sequence). Trimming took 2 bases from V and 6 from J, leaving 22 bases between them. The CDR3 is 17 amino acids. In DNA, the CDR3 is TGTGCCAGCAGTTTAAGGCCTGACACGTTCCCAATCAATGGCTACACCTTC. Translating it yields CASSLRPDTFPINGYTF.

This chain uses TRBV20-1 with TRBJ1-1; 9 bases align to TRBD1. The junction had 5 bases not matched to a gene; V was cut back by 5 bases and J by 4 bases. This CDR3 has 13 amino acids. Germline V gene lookup returns CDR1 DFQATT and CDR2 SNEGSKA (reference sequence). The CDR3 is CSACRDRATEAFF. CDR3 nucleotides: TGCAGTGCTTGTCGGGACAGGGCCACTGAAGCTTTCTTT.

This clonotype was detected many times. The gene calls are TRBV12-3 or TRBV12-4 and TRBJ2-7; 11 nucleotides align to TRBD2. The CDR3 extends over 15 amino acids. J was trimmed by 4 bases and V by 2 bases; bases with no gene match: 4. The CDR3 region has the DNA TGTGCCAGCAGTTTATCAGCTAGCGGGAGGTACGAGCAGTACTTC. Protein: CASSLSASGRYEQYF.

In its sample, this clonotype was seen a few times. J is TRBJ2-6 and V is TRBV20-1; no clear D gene. Germline lookup yields CDR1 DFQATT and CDR2 SNEGSKA (reference sequence). There are 15 residues in the CDR3. Trimming shortened V by 0 bases and J by 3 bases, and 9 bases separated the two germline ends. For the CDR3, the DNA is TGCAGTGCTAGAGATGAGGAATTTGGGGCCAACGTCCTGACTTTC. The encoded protein is CSARDEEFGANVLTF.

The sample holds a few counts of this clonotype. The chain uses TRBV4-3 and TRBJ2-7; D ambiguous. This CDR3 has 15 residues. Trimming stripped 2 bases from V and 2 bases from J, with 13 bases between. Germline V gene data show CDR1 as LGHNA and CDR2 as YSLEER. The CDR3: CASSQMWQETYEQYF. CDR3 coding DNA: TGCGCCAGCAGCCAAATGTGGCAGGAAACCTACGAGCAGTACTTC.

This clonotype has more than one count but fewer than ten. The rearrangement links TRBV12-3 or TRBV12-4 to TRBJ2-1, with D perhaps TRBD2 (6 bases). The V gene lost 4 bases and the J gene lost 4 bases, with 23 bases spanning the gap. The CDR3 runs 18 residues. CDR3 nucleotide sequence: TGTGCCAGCAGTTCCCCGACGAACCCCGGCGGGGATTACAATGAGCAGTTCTTC. Translating gives CASSSPTNPGGDYNEQFF.

The V gene is TRBV4-3, the J gene TRBJ1-1; D is undetermined. This CDR3 contains 15 residues. Trimming removed 0 bases at V and 2 bases at J, with 10 bases between. Germline V lookup: CDR1 LGHNA, CDR2 YSLEER. In nucleotides, the CDR3 is TGCGCCAGCAGCCAAGATCCGAATCCCAACACTGAAGCTTTCTTT. Its protein product is CASSQDPNPNTEAFF.

The chain employs TRBV7-2 and TRBJ1-5, with no clear D. In germline, CDR1 is SGHTA, CDR2 FQGNSA. The CDR3 runs 14 residues. V was shortened by 5 bases and J by 9 bases, with 17 bases between the two germline ends. CDR3 sequence: CASSPEAGTLPQHF. In DNA, the CDR3 is TGTGCCAGCAGCCCAGAGGCAGGAACCTTGCCCCAGCATTTT. The whole variable domain, remainder taken from reference TRBV7-2 and TRBJ1-5, is GAGVSQSPSNKVTEKGKDVELRCDPISGHTALYWYRQSLGQGLEFLIYFQGNSAPDKSGLPSDRFSAERTGGSVSTLTIQRTQQEDSAVYLCASSPEAGTLPQHFGDGTRLSIL.

This clonotype was seen ten or more times. This rearrangement joins TRBV25-1 to TRBJ2-5, with D possibly being TRBD1 (6 bases). In germline, CDR1 is MGHDK, CDR2 SYGVNS. V lost 1 base and J 1 base, leaving 7 bases between the germline ends. The CDR3 is 14 amino acids. DNA for the CDR3: TGTGCCAGCAGTGAATGGACAGTCCAAGAGACCCAGTACTTC. Protein product: CASSEWTVQETQYF.

The genes are TRBV3-1 and TRBJ2-3; D gene unclear. The CDR3 covers 15 residues. The germline V gene has CDR1 LGHDT and CDR2 YNNKEL (reference sequence). With 3 bases removed from V and 3 bases from J, the gap between germline ends came to 13 bases. CDR3 sequence reads: CASSHVAVSTDTQYF. CDR3 coding DNA: TGTGCCAGCAGCCACGTCGCCGTAAGTACAGATACGCAGTATTTT.

This clonotype was seen a few times. This chain connects TRBV7-8 to TRBJ2-5; no firm D call. V was trimmed by 5 bases and J by 5 bases, leaving 15 bases between them. The CDR3 is 14 residues long. CDR1 SGHVS and CDR2 FQNEAQ come from the germline V gene. CDR3 nucleotide sequence: TGTGCCAGCAGCCTCGATAGGGTGGCGGAGACCCAGTACTTC. It yields the protein CASSLDRVAETQYF. The full variable domain, its missing parts supplied by reference TRBV7-8 and TRBJ2-5, is GAGVSQSPRYKVAKRGQDVALRCDPISGHVSLFWYQQALGQGPEFLTYFQNEAQLDKSGLPSDRFFAERPEGSVSTLKIQRTQQEDSAVYLCASSLDRVAETQYFGPGTRLLVL.

With respect to this clonotype: An end of the junction differs from the germline gene, which may be a read error. The chain has TRBV28 and TRBJ2-7; the match to TRBD2 covers 14 bases. CDR1 and CDR2 from the germline V gene are MDHEN and SYDVKM. The CDR3 contains 17 residues. The CDR3 DNA reads TGTGCCAGCAGTCTACGGACTAGCGGGAGGAGTAGTTACGAGCAGTATTTC. It is translated as CASSLRTSGRSSYEQYF.

The chain employs TRBV27 and TRBJ2-7, with TRBD2 matching over 7 bases. Germline loops: CDR1 MNHEY, CDR2 SMNVEV (reference sequence). With 6 bases clipped from V and 3 bases from J, the junction kept 14 bases outside the gene matches. This CDR3 region has 16 residues. CDR3 bases: TGTGCCAGCAGCCAATATCTCGGGGGGTTGAGCTACGAGCAGTACTTC. Translation: CASSQYLGGLSYEQYF.